Presented here are 21 T cell receptor beta chains from one specimen sequenced in a study of CD8+ T cells in alopecia areata. cDNA prepared by RNA extraction and subsequent reverse transcription served as the template for sequencing. TCRdb's table, derived via immunoSEQ multiplex PCR, lists solely in-frame clones and lacks some. Of 37,000 or so clones listed, under 65% were seen once; the top ten hold around 1.8%. Sorting of CD4+ cells into CD25+CD127- cells was carried out for roughly 5 patients. Input material: CD4+ Tregs sorted from blood. These receptors originate from a human donor with alopecia areata.

V gene TRBV4-2 combines with J gene TRBJ2-5, with 7 bases matching TRBD2. The V segment lost 6 bases and the J segment 5 bases; nucleotides outside the gene matches: 12. The CDR3 is made up of 15 amino acids. Germline V gene lookup returns CDR1 LGHNA and CDR2 YNFKEQ. In nucleotides, the CDR3 is TGTGCCAGCAGTCCCCTGCGGGGGTTATTGGAGACCCAGTACTTC. The encoded protein is CASSPLRGLLETQYF.

The chain recombines TRBV5-1 with TRBJ2-7; D gene uncertain. V lost 3 bases to trimming and J lost 4 bases, with 8 bases between them. Germline values: CDR1 SGHRS, CDR2 YFSETQ. This CDR3 spans 12 amino acids. The DNA for the CDR3 is TGCGCCAGCAGCTCGTCCCAATACGAGCAGTACTTC. Encoded protein: CASSSSQYEQYF.

This clone was seen a handful of times. The chain carries TRBV18 and TRBJ2-5; D is ambiguous. Trimming shortened V by 2 bases and J by 1 base, and 5 bases separated the two germline ends. The germline V gene has CDR1 KGHSH and CDR2 LQKENI. CDR3 size: 13 residues. CDR3 DNA sequence: TGTGCCAGCTCACCAGGCAGCCAAGAGACCCAGTACTTC. Translation: CASSPGSQETQYF.

This sequence joins TRBV18 and TRBJ2-1; TRBD1 is a possible D gene (6 bases). V lost 2 bases to trimming and J lost 7 bases, with 12 bases between them. Looked up from germline, CDR1 is KGHSH and CDR2 is LQKENI. There are 14 residues in the CDR3. Here the CDR3 reads CASSPTTGLNEQFF. CDR3 bases: TGTGCCAGCTCACCAACTACAGGGTTGAATGAGCAGTTCTTC. Supplemented by reference TRBV18 and TRBJ2-1, the full variable domain reads NAGVMQNPRHLVRRRGQEARLRCSPMKGHSHVYWYRQLPEEGLKFMVYLQKENIIDESGMPKERFSAEFPKEGPSILRIQQVVRGDSAAYFCASSPTTGLNEQFFGPGTRLTVL.

The chain joins TRBV28 to TRBJ1-2; D remains ambiguous. Trimming cost V 2 bases and J 6 bases, with 13 bases left between them. Germline CDR1 reads MDHEN; CDR2 reads SYDVKM. The CDR3 consists of 14 residues. CDR3 DNA sequence: TGTGCCAGCAGTTTACGGGTCCCCTTTAATGGCTACACCTTC. It codes for CASSLRVPFNGYTF.

CDR3 protein: CASSPSLRGPQGTQYF. DNA for the CDR3: TGTGCCAGCAGCCCGTCCCTAAGGGGGCCCCAGGGAACCCAGTACTTC. This rearrangement joins TRBV7-6 to TRBJ2-5; 7 bases map to TRBD1. V was clipped by 5 bases and J by 8 bases; unmatched bases: 17. Germline-derived CDR1 and CDR2 are SGHVS and FNYEAQ. CDR3 length: 16 residues.

This clone was observed a handful of times. The chain uses TRBV29-1 and TRBJ2-7, with 9 nucleotides matching TRBD1. This CDR3 is built from 12 residues. Germline CDR1 and CDR2: SQVTM and ANQGSEA. V gave up 7 bases and J gave up 6 bases; unmatched junction bases: 7. CDR3 amino acids: CSAGTGYGEQYF. Written as DNA, the CDR3 is TGCAGCGCCGGGACAGGGTATGGCGAGCAGTACTTC.

The chain carries TRBV18 and TRBJ2-1; 9 bases map to TRBD2. The CDR3 totals 18 residues. The germline CDR1 and CDR2 sequences are KGHSH and LQKENI. V was clipped by 6 bases and J by 0 bases; unmatched bases: 12. CDR3 loop: CASSLYFSGRDSYNEQFF. CDR3 bases: TGTGCCAGCTCCCTCTACTTTAGCGGGAGAGACTCCTACAATGAGCAGTTCTTC.

The V gene is TRBV7-9, the J gene TRBJ2-1; no reliable D call. The germline V gene has CDR1 SEHNR and CDR2 FQNEAQ (reference sequence). This CDR3 comprises 14 residues. V lost 1 base to trimming and J lost 10 bases, with 14 bases between them. CDR3 protein: CASSLGWPNGEQFF. The CDR3 DNA sequence: TGTGCCAGCAGCTTAGGGTGGCCAAATGGGGAGCAGTTCTTC.

The chain couples TRBV18 to TRBJ2-3; D ambiguous. Germline V lookup: CDR1 KGHSH, CDR2 LQKENI. The CDR3 is 14 amino acids. V was shortened by 3 bases and J by 1 base, with 8 bases between the two germline ends. The CDR3 spells CASSPNGGTDTQYF. CDR3 nucleotides: TGTGCCAGCTCACCTAATGGGGGCACAGATACGCAGTATTTT.

Only a few counts were recorded for this clone. The V call is TRBV29-1, the J call TRBJ2-1; 12 nucleotides agree with TRBD2. V shed 7 bases and J 0 bases; nucleotides not matched to a gene: 13. From germline, CDR1 is SQVTM and CDR2 ANQGSEA. This CDR3 contains 18 residues. CDR3 coding DNA: TGCAGCGCCCGAGGGATGACTAGCGGGGGCCGCTCCTACAATGAGCAGTTCTTC. It codes for CSARGMTSGGRSYNEQFF.

Of note for this clone: The germline gene is not matched at one end of the junction; a read error may be the cause. The chain carries TRBV7-3 and TRBJ1-5; TRBD1 might be the D (5 bases). The CDR3 runs to 17 residues. Germline V gene sequence: CDR1 SGHTA, CDR2 FQGTGA. The DNA for the CDR3 is TGTGCCAGCAGCATAACCCCACAGGCATCATTCAATCAGCCCCAGCATTTT. Residues: CASSITPQASFNQPQHF.

The rearrangement links TRBV9 to TRBJ2-7; D call uncertain. With 2 bases removed from V and 4 bases from J, the gap between germline ends came to 16 bases. The CDR3 runs to 15 residues. Germline CDR1 and CDR2: SGDLS and YYNGEE. CDR3 sequence (DNA): TGTGCCAGCAGCGTCGGGCGGACCGAACTGTACGAGCAGTACTTC. It yields the protein CASSVGRTELYEQYF.

The V and J genes are TRBV5-1 and TRBJ2-3; no reliable D call. Germline V lookup: CDR1 SGHRS, CDR2 YFSETQ. The CDR3 is 13 residues long. The V end was cut by 7 bases, the J end by 4 bases, with 13 bases between. The CDR3 DNA sequence: TGCGCCAGCGGATCCGGAGTGGCAGATACGCAGTATTTT. Protein: CASGSGVADTQYF.

The chain has TRBV7-9 and TRBJ2-7, with TRBD2 matching over 9 bases. Trimming cost V 8 bases and J 1 base; bases outside gene matches: 3. Germline values: CDR1 SEHNR, CDR2 FQNEAQ (reference sequence). The CDR3 covers 13 residues. CDR3 sequence reads: CASGLAGSYEQYF. The CDR3 bases are TGTGCCAGCGGGCTAGCGGGGTCCTACGAGCAGTACTTC.

This chain links TRBV7-2 with TRBJ2-7, with 11 bases identical to TRBD2. This CDR3 spans 15 amino acids. With 5 bases clipped from V and 2 bases from J, the junction kept 5 bases outside the gene matches. Germline CDR1 SGHTA, CDR2 FQGNSA. CDR3 nucleotide sequence: TGTGCCAGCAGCACCACTAGCGGGAGCCCCTACGAGCAGTACTTC. Its translation: CASSTTSGSPYEQYF.

This clone appeared a single time. V usage is TRBV5-1 and J usage is TRBJ2-3, with 10 nucleotides matching TRBD1. The trim removed 4 bases at V and 1 base at J, leaving 9 bases unmatched. Germline V gene data show CDR1 as SGHRS and CDR2 as YFSETQ. The CDR3 is made up of 17 amino acids. CDR3 DNA sequence: TGCGCCAGCAGCCGGGATCCCGGGACAGGGGGCACAGATACGCAGTATTTT. Protein: CASSRDPGTGGTDTQYF.

This clone has a handful of counts. The V call is TRBV7-8, the J call TRBJ2-7, with 12 bases identical to TRBD2. The trim removed 1 base at V and 7 bases at J, leaving 11 bases unmatched. The CDR3 is 17 residues long. Looked up from germline, CDR1 is SGHVS and CDR2 is FQNEAQ. The CDR3 is CASSLVYSSGRAFEQYF. For the CDR3, the DNA is TGTGCCAGCAGCTTAGTCTATTCTAGCGGGAGGGCCTTTGAGCAGTACTTC.

With regard to this clone: A junction boundary mismatches the germline segment, possibly from a read error. The V and J genes are TRBV20-1 and TRBJ2-5; no reliable D call. The germline V gene encodes CDR1 DFQATT and CDR2 SNEGSKA (reference sequence). CDR3 length: 11 amino acids. The CDR3 bases are TGCAGTGCTACTGGAACAGAGGCCCAATACTTC. Encoded protein: CSATGTEAQYF.

This clone was counted only a few times. The V gene is TRBV6-1, the J gene TRBJ2-7; 7 bases match TRBD2. The germline V gene encodes CDR1 MNHNS and CDR2 SASEGT. The CDR3 is 17 amino acids. J gave up 1 base and V 1 base, and 10 bases lay outside the gene matches. This CDR3 reads CASSEDGGGYLSYEQYF. The CDR3 coding sequence is TGTGCCAGCAGTGAAGACGGCGGGGGATACCTATCCTACGAGCAGTACTTC.

This sequence joins TRBV2 and TRBJ2-5; D perhaps matches TRBD2 (5 bases). V gave up 7 bases and J gave up 4 bases, with 10 bases separating them. This CDR3 has 12 residues. The germline CDR1 and CDR2 sequences are SNHLY and FYNNEI. Here the CDR3 reads CASTRTGETQYF. The CDR3 nucleotides read TGTGCCAGCACTAGGACTGGAGAGACCCAGTACTTC.